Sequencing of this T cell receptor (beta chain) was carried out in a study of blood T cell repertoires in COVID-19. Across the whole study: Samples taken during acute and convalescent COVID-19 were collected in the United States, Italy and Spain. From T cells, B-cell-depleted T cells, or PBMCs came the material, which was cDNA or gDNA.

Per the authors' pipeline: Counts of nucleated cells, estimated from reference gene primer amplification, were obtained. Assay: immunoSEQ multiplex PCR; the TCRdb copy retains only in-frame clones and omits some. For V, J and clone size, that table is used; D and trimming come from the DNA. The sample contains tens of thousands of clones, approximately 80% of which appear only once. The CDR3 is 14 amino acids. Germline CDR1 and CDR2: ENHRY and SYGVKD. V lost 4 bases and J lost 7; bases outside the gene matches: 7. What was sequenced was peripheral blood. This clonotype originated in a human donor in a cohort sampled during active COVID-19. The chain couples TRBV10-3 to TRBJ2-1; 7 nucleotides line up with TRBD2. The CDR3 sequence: CAISGREVGNEQFF. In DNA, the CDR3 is TGTGCCATCAGTGGTCGGGAGGTGGGGAATGAGCAGTTCTTC.